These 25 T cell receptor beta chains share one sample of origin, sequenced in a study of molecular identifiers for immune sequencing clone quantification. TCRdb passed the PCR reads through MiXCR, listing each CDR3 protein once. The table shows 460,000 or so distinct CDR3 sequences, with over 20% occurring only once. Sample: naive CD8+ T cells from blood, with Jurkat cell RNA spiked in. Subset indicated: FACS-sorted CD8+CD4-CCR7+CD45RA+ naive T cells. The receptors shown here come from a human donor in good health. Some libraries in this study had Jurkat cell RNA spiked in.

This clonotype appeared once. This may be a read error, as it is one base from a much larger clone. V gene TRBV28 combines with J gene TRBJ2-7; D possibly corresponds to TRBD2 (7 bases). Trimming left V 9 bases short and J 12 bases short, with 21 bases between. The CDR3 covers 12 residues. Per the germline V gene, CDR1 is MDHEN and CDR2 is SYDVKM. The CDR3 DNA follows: TGTGCCAGTACAGCCGGGGGGCACGTCGGGTACTTC. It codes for CASTAGGHVGYF.

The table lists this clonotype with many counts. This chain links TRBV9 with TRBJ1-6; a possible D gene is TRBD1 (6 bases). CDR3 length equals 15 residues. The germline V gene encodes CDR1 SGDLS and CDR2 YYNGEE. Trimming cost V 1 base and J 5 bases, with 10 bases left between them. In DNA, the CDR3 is TGTGCCAGCAGCGTATCCACAGGGCATAATTCACCCCTCCACTTT. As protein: CASSVSTGHNSPLHF.

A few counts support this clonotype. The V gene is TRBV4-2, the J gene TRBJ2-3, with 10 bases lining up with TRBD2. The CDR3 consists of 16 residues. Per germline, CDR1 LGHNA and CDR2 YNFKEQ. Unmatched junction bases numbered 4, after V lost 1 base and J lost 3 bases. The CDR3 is CASSQVGTSETDTQYF. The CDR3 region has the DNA TGTGCCAGCAGCCAAGTAGGGACTAGCGAGACAGATACGCAGTATTTT.

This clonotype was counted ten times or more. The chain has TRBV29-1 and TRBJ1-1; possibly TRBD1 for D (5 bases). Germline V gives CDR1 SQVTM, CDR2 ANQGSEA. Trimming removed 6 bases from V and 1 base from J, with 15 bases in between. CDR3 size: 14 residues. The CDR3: CSVHRPGANTEAFF. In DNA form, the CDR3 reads TGCAGCGTCCACAGACCCGGGGCGAACACTGAAGCTTTCTTT.

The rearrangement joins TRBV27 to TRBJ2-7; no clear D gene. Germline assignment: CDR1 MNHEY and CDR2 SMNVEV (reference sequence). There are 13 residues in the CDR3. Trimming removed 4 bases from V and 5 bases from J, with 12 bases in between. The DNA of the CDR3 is TGTGCCAGCAGTTCCGCCGCAGAAGACGAGCAGTACTTC. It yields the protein CASSSAAEDEQYF.

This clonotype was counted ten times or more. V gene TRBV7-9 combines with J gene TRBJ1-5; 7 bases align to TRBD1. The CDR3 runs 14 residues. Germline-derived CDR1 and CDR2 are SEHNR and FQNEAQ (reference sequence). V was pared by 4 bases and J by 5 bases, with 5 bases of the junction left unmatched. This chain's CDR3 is CASSSDREHQPQHF. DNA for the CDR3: TGTGCCAGCAGCTCTGACAGGGAACATCAGCCCCAGCATTTT.

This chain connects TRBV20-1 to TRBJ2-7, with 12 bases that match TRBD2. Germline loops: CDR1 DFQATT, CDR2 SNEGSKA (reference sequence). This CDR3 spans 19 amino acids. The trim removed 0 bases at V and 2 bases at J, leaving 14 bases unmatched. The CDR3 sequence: CSARDIQVLAGGKTYEQYF. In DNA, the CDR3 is TGCAGTGCTAGAGATATCCAGGTTCTAGCGGGAGGGAAAACCTACGAGCAGTACTTC.

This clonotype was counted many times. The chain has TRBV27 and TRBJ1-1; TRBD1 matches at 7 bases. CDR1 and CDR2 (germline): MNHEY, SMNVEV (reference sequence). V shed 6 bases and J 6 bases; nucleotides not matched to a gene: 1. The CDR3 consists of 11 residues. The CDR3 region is CASRTGAEAFF. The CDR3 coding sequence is TGTGCCAGCAGAACAGGGGCTGAAGCTTTCTTT.

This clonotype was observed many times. CDR3 amino acids: CASSSGPIQTYGYTF. DNA of the CDR3: TGTGCCAGCAGCTCCGGACCCATCCAGACTTATGGCTACACCTTC. This chain connects TRBV7-9 to TRBJ1-2; unclear D gene. V was trimmed by 4 bases and J by 5 bases, leaving 17 bases between them. This CDR3 is 15 amino acids long. The germline V gene encodes CDR1 SEHNR and CDR2 FQNEAQ (reference sequence).

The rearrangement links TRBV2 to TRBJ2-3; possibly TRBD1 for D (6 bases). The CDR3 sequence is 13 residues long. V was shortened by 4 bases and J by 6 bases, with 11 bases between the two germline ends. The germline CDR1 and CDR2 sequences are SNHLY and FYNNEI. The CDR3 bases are TGTGCCAGCAGTGGGACAGCCTCGGATACGCAGTATTTT. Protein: CASSGTASDTQYF.

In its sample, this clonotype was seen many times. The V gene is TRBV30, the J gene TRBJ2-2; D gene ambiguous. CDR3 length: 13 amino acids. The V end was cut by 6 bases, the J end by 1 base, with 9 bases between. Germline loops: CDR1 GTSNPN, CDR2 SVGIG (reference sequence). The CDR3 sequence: CACLKENTGELFF. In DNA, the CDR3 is TGTGCCTGCCTCAAAGAGAACACCGGGGAGCTGTTTTTT.

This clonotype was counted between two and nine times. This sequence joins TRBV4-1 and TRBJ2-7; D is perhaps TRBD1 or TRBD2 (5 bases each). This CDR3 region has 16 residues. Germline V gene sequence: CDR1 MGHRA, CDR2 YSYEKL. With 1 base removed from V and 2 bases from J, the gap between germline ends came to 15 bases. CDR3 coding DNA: TGCGCCAGCAGCCAAGTATCCGGGACGCCAACCTACGAGCAGTACTTC. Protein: CASSQVSGTPTYEQYF.

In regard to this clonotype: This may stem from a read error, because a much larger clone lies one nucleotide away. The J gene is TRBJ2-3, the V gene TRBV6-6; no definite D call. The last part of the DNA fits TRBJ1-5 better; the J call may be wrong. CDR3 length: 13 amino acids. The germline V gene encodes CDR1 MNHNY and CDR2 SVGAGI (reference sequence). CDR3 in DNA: TGTGCCAGCAGTGACTACTCCACAGATACGCAGCATTTT. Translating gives CASSDYSTDTQHF.

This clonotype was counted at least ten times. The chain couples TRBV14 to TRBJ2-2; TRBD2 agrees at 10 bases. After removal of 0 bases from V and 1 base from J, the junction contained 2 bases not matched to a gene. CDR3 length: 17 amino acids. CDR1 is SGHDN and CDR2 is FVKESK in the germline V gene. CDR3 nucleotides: TGTGCCAGCAGCCAAGAGAGCGGGAGGGAGAACACCGGGGAGCTGTTTTTT. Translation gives CASSQESGRENTGELFF.

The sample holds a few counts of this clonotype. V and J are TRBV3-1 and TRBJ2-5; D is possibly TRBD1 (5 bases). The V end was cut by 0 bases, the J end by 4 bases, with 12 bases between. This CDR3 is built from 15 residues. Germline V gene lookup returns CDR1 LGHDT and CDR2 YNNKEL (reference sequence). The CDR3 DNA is TGTGCCAGCAGCCAAGATGACAGCTGGAGAGAGACCCAGTACTTC. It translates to CASSQDDSWRETQYF.

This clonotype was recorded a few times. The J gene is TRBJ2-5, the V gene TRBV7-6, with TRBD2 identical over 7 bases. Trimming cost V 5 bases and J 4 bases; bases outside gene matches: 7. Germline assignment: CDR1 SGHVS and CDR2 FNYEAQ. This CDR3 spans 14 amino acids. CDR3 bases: TGTGCCAGCAGCACCCCGACGGGAGGAGAGACCCAGTACTTC. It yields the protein CASSTPTGGETQYF.

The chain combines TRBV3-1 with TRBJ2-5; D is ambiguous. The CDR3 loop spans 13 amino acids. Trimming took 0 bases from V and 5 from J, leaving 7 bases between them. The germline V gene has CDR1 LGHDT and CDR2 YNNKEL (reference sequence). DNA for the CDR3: TGTGCCAGCAGCCAAGATCCGGATGAGACCCAGTACTTC. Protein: CASSQDPDETQYF.

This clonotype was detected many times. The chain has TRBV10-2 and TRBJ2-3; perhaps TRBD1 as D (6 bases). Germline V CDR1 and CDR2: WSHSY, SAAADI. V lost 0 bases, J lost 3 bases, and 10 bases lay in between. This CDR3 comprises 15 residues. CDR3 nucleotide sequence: TGCGCCAGCAGTGAGTCTAGAGGGGGAACAGATACGCAGTATTTT. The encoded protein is CASSESRGGTDTQYF.

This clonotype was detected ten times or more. The CDR3 DNA reads as TGTGCCAGCACCTCTCCGGGGTACTACGAGCAGTACTTC. Translated, it gives CASTSPGYYEQYF. The chain is built from TRBV12-3 or TRBV12-4 and TRBJ2-7; weak D call: TRBD2 (5 bases). Trimming took 7 bases from V and 3 from J, leaving 13 bases between them. CDR3 length equals 13 residues.

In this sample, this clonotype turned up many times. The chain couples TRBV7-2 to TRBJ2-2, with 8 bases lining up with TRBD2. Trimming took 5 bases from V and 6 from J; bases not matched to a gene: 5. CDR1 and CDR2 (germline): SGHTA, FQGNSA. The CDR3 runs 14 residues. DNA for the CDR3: TGTGCCAGCAGCCTAGAGCGGGAGCCCGGGGAGCTGTTTTTT. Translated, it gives CASSLEREPGELFF.

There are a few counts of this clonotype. CDR3 nucleotide sequence: TGCGCCAGCAGCCAAGGGATAGGGGGCACAGATACGCAGTATTTT. Amino acid sequence: CASSQGIGGTDTQYF. V gene TRBV4-1 combines with J gene TRBJ2-3; perhaps TRBD1 as D (5 bases). Germline CDR1 MGHRA, CDR2 YSYEKL. V lost 1 base and J 1 base, leaving 9 bases between the germline ends. The length of the CDR3 is 15 residues.

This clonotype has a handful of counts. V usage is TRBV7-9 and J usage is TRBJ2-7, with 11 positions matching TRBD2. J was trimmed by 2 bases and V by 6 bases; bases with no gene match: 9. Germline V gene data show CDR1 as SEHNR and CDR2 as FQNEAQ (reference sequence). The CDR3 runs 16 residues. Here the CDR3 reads CASSQSSGGLPYEQYF. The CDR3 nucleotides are TGTGCCAGCAGTCAATCTAGCGGGGGGCTGCCCTACGAGCAGTACTTC.

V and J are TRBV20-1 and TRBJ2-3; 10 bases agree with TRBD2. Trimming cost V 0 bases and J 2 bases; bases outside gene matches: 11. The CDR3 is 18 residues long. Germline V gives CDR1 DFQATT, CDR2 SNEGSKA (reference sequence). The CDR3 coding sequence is TGCAGTGCTAGAGATAGGAGCGGGCTAGCGGGAGTCACAGATACGCAGTATTTT. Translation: CSARDRSGLAGVTDTQYF.

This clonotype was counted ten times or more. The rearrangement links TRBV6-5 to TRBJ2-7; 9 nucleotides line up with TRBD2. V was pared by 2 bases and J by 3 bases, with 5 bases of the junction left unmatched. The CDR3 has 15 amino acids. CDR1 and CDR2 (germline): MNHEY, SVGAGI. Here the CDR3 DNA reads TGTGCCAGCAGTTACGGTTCAGCGGGAGGCTACGAGCAGTACTTC. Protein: CASSYGSAGGYEQYF.

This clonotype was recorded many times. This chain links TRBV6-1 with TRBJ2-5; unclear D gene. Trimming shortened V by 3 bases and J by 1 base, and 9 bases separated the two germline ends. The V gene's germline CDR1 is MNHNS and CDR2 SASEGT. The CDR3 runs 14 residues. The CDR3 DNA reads TGTGCCAGCAGTGAGGAGATCAGCCAAGAGACCCAGTACTTC. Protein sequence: CASSEEISQETQYF.